Listed below are T cell receptor beta chains from one sample, sequenced in a study of T cell responses to AZD1222 COVID-19 vaccine. Method: immunoSEQ multiplex PCR; TCRdb's copy keeps in-frame clones and lacks some. The sample lists 150,000 or so clones, 92% seen once, with around 1.9% in the top ten. This sample comprised peripheral blood, obtained on day 0 of AZD1222 vaccination. The receptors were sampled from an adult in good health. CDR3s include the opening cysteine and the closing phenylalanine or tryptophan. A D gene is named only where the DNA matches it firmly. For some rows the clone size is stated as once, few or many, or as a class when expanded; others skip it.

J gene	clone size	D gene	V gene	CDR3 protein	CDR3 DNA
TRBJ2-5	NA	TRBD2	TRBV20-1	CSASWLAGEGTQYF	TGCAGTGCTAGTTGGCTAGCGGGAGAGGGGACCCAGTACTTC
TRBJ1-2	once	NA	TRBV5-1	CASSLASNYGYTF	TGCGCCAGCAGCTTGGCCTCTAACTATGGCTACACCTTC
TRBJ2-5	NA	TRBD2	TRBV7-2	CASSFNGGRETQYF	TGTGCCAGCAGCTTCAACGGGGGGAGAGAGACCCAGTACTTC
TRBJ1-3	NA	NA	TRBV11-2	CASSLQRSSGNTIYF	TGTGCCAGCAGCTTACAGCGTAGCTCTGGAAACACCATATATTTT
TRBJ2-5	NA	TRBD2	TRBV4-1	CASSLAGGGGVSETQYF	TGCGCCAGCAGCCTTGCCGGTGGCGGGGGGGTGTCAGAGACCCAGTACTTC
TRBJ2-7	NA	TRBD1	TRBV27	CASSSGTGGGSSYEQYF	TGTGCCAGCAGTTCGGGGACAGGGGGCGGGAGCTCCTACGAGCAGTACTTC
TRBJ1-2	NA	NA	TRBV5-4	CASSAPKGSYGYTF	TGTGCCAGCAGCGCCCCTAAAGGGTCCTATGGCTACACCTTC
TRBJ1-6	NA	NA	TRBV20-1	CSASGGGNSPLHF	TGCAGTGCTAGTGGTGGCGGTAATTCACCCCTCCACTTT
TRBJ2-1	NA	TRBD1	TRBV7-2	CASSLPQGADNEQFF	TGTGCCAGCAGCTTACCACAGGGGGCAGACAATGAGCAGTTCTTC
TRBJ2-6	NA	NA	TRBV4-3	CASSQDRDGGASGANVLTF	TGCGCCAGCAGCCAAGACCGGGACGGCGGAGCGTCTGGGGCCAACGTCCTGACTTTC